The rows below give T cell receptor beta chains drawn from one sample of a study of CD8 T cells in Susac syndrome. A single record per CDR3 protein comes from TCRdb applying MiXCR to the immunoSEQ multiplex PCR reads. Of 95,000 to 150,000 distinct CDR3 sequences detected, 85% to 95% appear once; the ten largest clones hold 0.25% to 0.3%. The sample taken for sequencing was CD8+ T cells from PBMCs. The receptors were gathered from a human donor with Susac syndrome. The CDR3 runs from the conserved cysteine through the conserved F or W. D genes are given only for firm matches. A row's size may be missing; if present it is once, few, many or a size class.

clone_size	d_call	v_call	j_call	cdr3_nt	cdr3_aa
NA	NA	TRBV6-5	TRBJ2-3	TGTGCCGCAAGGACCGGAGCCGGAGATACGCAGTATTTT	CAARTGAGDTQYF
NA	NA	TRBV7-9	TRBJ2-7	TGTGCCAGCAGCAACCTGCGGAACGAGCAGTACTTC	CASSNLRNEQYF
NA	NA	TRBV5-1	TRBJ2-1	TGCGCCAGCAGCCCCGTCTCGGGGACGGACAATGAGCAGTTCTTC	CASSPVSGTDNEQFF
NA	NA	TRBV13	TRBJ2-5	TGTGCCAGCAGCCCTCAGGGGTGGGAGACCCAGTACTTC	CASSPQGWETQYF
NA	NA	TRBV11-2	TRBJ2-7	TGTGCCAGCAGCTTTGGAGGGGACGAGCAGTACTTC	CASSFGGDEQYF
NA	TRBD1	TRBV7-6	TRBJ2-7	TGTGCCAGCAGCTTAGCGACAGGGGGCCGCGAGCAGTACTTC	CASSLATGGREQYF
NA	NA	TRBV4-1	TRBJ2-7	TGCGCCAGCAGCCAAGACCGGGGGTCCACCTACGAGCAGTACTTC	CASSQDRGSTYEQYF
once	NA	TRBV9	TRBJ2-2	TGTGCCAGCAGCGGATTACAGGGCCGGGGCGGGGAGCTGTTTTTT	CASSGLQGRGGELFF
NA	TRBD2	TRBV27	TRBJ2-5	TGTGCCAGCAGTTTAAGGAGCGGGGGGTTCCAAGAGACCCAGTACTTC	CASSLRSGGFQETQYF
NA	NA	TRBV4-1	TRBJ2-1	TGCGCCAGCAGCCAAGTAGCCGCGGGGCATAATGAGCAGTTCTTC	CASSQVAAGHNEQFF
NA	NA	TRBV15	TRBJ2-1	TGTGCCACCAGCAGCGGTGGGGCTTTCACCTACAATGAGCAGTTCTTC	CATSSGGAFTYNEQFF
once	NA	TRBV2	TRBJ2-3	TGTGCCAGCAGTGAAGGGGGGACTTCCACAGATACGCAGTATTTT	CASSEGGTSTDTQYF
once	TRBD1	TRBV4-1	TRBJ2-1	TGCGCCAGCAGCCAAGCCGGACAGGGGTACAATGAGCAGTTCTTC	CASSQAGQGYNEQFF
NA	NA	TRBV29-1	TRBJ2-3	TGCAGCGTTGAGGTCGATACGCAGTATTTT	CSVEVDTQYF
NA	NA	TRBV21-1	TRBJ2-5	TGTGCCAGCAGCACCACCACTGGACAGGGTGGTGGACAAGAGACCCAGTACTTC	CASSTTTGQGGGQETQYF
once	NA	TRBV20-1	TRBJ2-7	TGCAGTGCCCCACCACGGACATTCCACGAGCAGTACTTC	CSAPPRTFHEQYF
NA	NA	TRBV6-5	TRBJ2-7	TGTGCCAGCAGTTACTCCTCCGGGACGCACTCCTACGAGCAGTACTTC	CASSYSSGTHSYEQYF
NA	NA	TRBV29-1	TRBJ2-7	TGCAGCGTTGCGCAGGGAATTGACGAGCAGTACTTC	CSVAQGIDEQYF
NA	NA	TRBV5-6	TRBJ1-1	TGTGCCAGCAGCTCCTGGGGGAACACTGAAGCTTTCTTT	CASSSWGNTEAFF
NA	TRBD1	TRBV27	TRBJ1-1	TGTGCCAGCAGTACGACAGGGGTGCACACTGAAGCTTTCTTT	CASSTTGVHTEAFF
NA	TRBD1	TRBV6-5	TRBJ1-2	TGTGCCAGCAGCTCGGGACAGGGGGTTGGTAGAGGCTACACCTTC	CASSSGQGVGRGYTF
NA	TRBD1	TRBV25-1	TRBJ1-4	TGTGCCAGCAGTGATCCCGGACAGGGGGCTAATGAAAAACTGTTTTTT	CASSDPGQGANEKLFF
NA	TRBD1	TRBV6-5	TRBJ1-4	TGTGCCAGCAGTCCCGGGGACAGGGTTAATGAAAAACTGTTTTTT	CASSPGDRVNEKLFF
NA	NA	TRBV6-5	TRBJ1-2	TGTGCCAGCAGTTTAGGGCGGGGAAACTATGGCTACACCTTC	CASSLGRGNYGYTF
NA	NA	TRBV9	TRBJ2-3	TGTGCCAGCAGCGTAAGGGGGGCCCCTGATACGCAGTATTTT	CASSVRGAPDTQYF
NA	NA	TRBV3-1	TRBJ2-7	TGTGCCAGCAGCCATTACTCCTCCTACGAGCAGTACTTC	CASSHYSSYEQYF
NA	NA	TRBV5-4	TRBJ2-5	TGTGCCAGCAGCTTGGCTCTTAGGGCACAAGAGACCCAGTACTTC	CASSLALRAQETQYF
NA	TRBD2	TRBV4-1	TRBJ2-1	TGCGCCAGCAGCCCCCAACAGACTAGCGGGGGATCATACAATGAGCAGTTCTTC	CASSPQQTSGGSYNEQFF
once	NA	TRBV9	TRBJ2-7	TGTGCCAGCAGCCCCCAGACCGAAAGAAGCTCCTACGAGCAGTACTTC	CASSPQTERSSYEQYF
NA	NA	TRBV15	TRBJ1-1	TGTGCCACCAGCACATGGACAGCTGAAGCTTTCTTT	CATSTWTAEAFF
NA	TRBD2	TRBV11-3	TRBJ2-3	TGTGCCAGCAGCTCCCAGCGGGGAAGCACAGATACGCAGTATTTT	CASSSQRGSTDTQYF
NA	NA	TRBV14	TRBJ2-1	TGTGCCAGCAGCCAAGGGAGCGCCTCAAGCTCCTACAATGAGCAGTTCTTC	CASSQGSASSSYNEQFF
NA	TRBD2	TRBV4-2	TRBJ2-1	TGTGCCAGCAGTCTCGAAATAGCGGGAGACTACAATGAGCAGTTCTTC	CASSLEIAGDYNEQFF
few	NA	TRBV5-1	TRBJ2-1	TGCGCCAGCAGCTTGGGGGCAGGGGGGAATGAGCAGTTCTTC	CASSLGAGGNEQFF
NA	NA	TRBV9	TRBJ2-7	TGTGCCAGCAGCGTAGGTGCCGACCTCTTTGATTACGAGCAGTACTTC	CASSVGADLFDYEQYF
NA	NA	TRBV19	TRBJ1-1	TGTGCCAGTATGACGAACACTGAAGCTTTCTTT	CASMTNTEAFF
NA	TRBD1	TRBV15	TRBJ1-5	TGTGCCACCAGCTGGACAGGGTCTCAGCCCCAGCATTTT	CATSWTGSQPQHF
NA	TRBD1	TRBV29-1	TRBJ2-7	TGCAGCGTTGTTGGGGACAGGGCTGGAGAGCAGTACTTC	CSVVGDRAGEQYF
NA	NA	TRBV27	TRBJ1-5	TGTGCCAGCAGTCAAGAGACAGCCCTTAGCAATCAGCCCCAGCATTTT	CASSQETALSNQPQHF
NA	NA	TRBV6-5	TRBJ1-2	TGTGCCAGCAGTTACGAGGGGGGACCGGCTAATGGCTACACCTTC	CASSYEGGPANGYTF
NA	TRBD1	TRBV5-4	TRBJ2-7	TGTGCCAGCAGCTTGACAAGGGGGCGCGCCCTATACTCCTACGAGCAGTACTTC	CASSLTRGRALYSYEQYF
NA	NA	TRBV5-1	TRBJ2-1	TGCGCCAGCAGCTTGAGGTTCGTCGGGATCCATGAGCAGTTCTTC	CASSLRFVGIHEQFF
NA	NA	TRBV9	TRBJ1-2	TGTGCCAGCAGCACCGGAAACTATGGCTACACCTTC	CASSTGNYGYTF
NA	TRBD1	TRBV2	TRBJ1-1	TGTGCCAGCGAGTCCAGGACAGGGCTGTGGATCACTGAAGCTTTCTTT	CASESRTGLWITEAFF